Presented here are 30 T cell receptor beta chains from one specimen sequenced in a study of T cell repertoires in aging, cancer and after chemotherapy. Peripheral blood genomic DNA, not sorted cells or RNA, was the template. Rearranged V-D-J TRB sequences were amplified with a mixed TRB-A/B primer pool. TCRdb re-analysed the multiplex PCR reads in MiXCR, keeping a single row per CDR3 protein. Among thousands of distinct CDR3 sequences listed, roughly 25% were seen once. The sample was blood. These receptors were taken from a human donor with a solid tumor.

The J gene is TRBJ2-7, the V gene TRBV20-1, with D uncertain. The germline V gene encodes CDR1 DFQATT and CDR2 SNEGSKA (reference sequence). The ends were cut back, 3 bases at V and 2 bases at J, with 8 bases in the middle. This CDR3 region has 12 residues. In nucleotides, the CDR3 is TGCAGTGCTAGCGCCGGCACCTACGAGCAGTACTTC. This codes for CSASAGTYEQYF.

This clonotype is deemed medium-sized (0.01 to 0.1%). The gene calls are TRBV7-2 and TRBJ2-7; a possible D gene is TRBD1 (5 bases). The CDR3 spans 16 residues. Germline-derived CDR1 and CDR2 are SGHTA and FQGNSA. V lost 4 bases and J lost 1, with 17 bases in between. The CDR3 bases are TGTGCCAGCAGCTCGAGACAGTCTCTTTTATCCTACGAGCAGTACTTC. It codes for CASSSRQSLLSYEQYF.

About this clonotype: This sequence may be a read error, since a much larger clone differs from it by one base. V is TRBV12-3 or TRBV12-4 and J is TRBJ1-5; 7 bases align to TRBD1. The CDR3 length is 13 residues. CDR3 sequence (DNA): TGTGCCAGCAGGGGGACAGTCAATCGGCCCCAGCATTTT. Translating gives CASRGTVNRPQHF.

By share, this clonotype counts as medium-sized. The V and J genes are TRBV19 and TRBJ2-7; TRBD2 matches at 10 bases. This CDR3 contains 15 residues. Germline V gene sequence: CDR1 LNHDA, CDR2 SQIVND (reference sequence). V gave up 5 bases and J gave up 0 bases; unmatched junction bases: 4. CDR3 amino acids: CASSSSGSYSYEQYF. CDR3 DNA: TGTGCCAGTAGTTCTAGCGGGAGCTACTCCTACGAGCAGTACTTC.

By share, this clonotype counts as large. The gene calls are TRBV19 and TRBJ1-2; 11 bases match TRBD1. This CDR3 is 15 amino acids long. V lost 4 bases, J lost 8 bases, and 9 bases stayed unmatched. The germline CDR1 and CDR2 sequences are LNHDA and SQIVND (reference sequence). The CDR3 region is CASSTQRTGGPGYTF. CDR3 nucleotides: TGTGCCAGTAGTACTCAACGGACAGGGGGCCCCGGCTACACCTTC.

The sample holds a few counts of this clonotype. The V gene is TRBV6-5, the J gene TRBJ2-2; maybe TRBD2 (6 bases). The germline V and J ends were trimmed by 7 bases and 10 bases, with 25 bases remaining between them. The CDR3 extends over 16 amino acids. In germline, CDR1 is MNHEY, CDR2 SVGAGI. The CDR3 region has the DNA TGTGCCAGCACTCCCCAGACCGAGGCCGGGAGTGAGGAGCTGTTTTTT. It is translated as CASTPQTEAGSEELFF.

The genes are TRBV29-1 and TRBJ2-7, with 9 nucleotides matching TRBD1. The CDR3 extends over 12 amino acids. CDR1 and CDR2 (germline): SQVTM, ANQGSEA. The V gene end was trimmed by 7 bases and the J gene end by 5 bases; junction bases not matched to a gene: 6. In DNA form, the CDR3 reads TGCAGCGGCGGGACAGGGACCAACGAGCAGTACTTC. Protein: CSGGTGTNEQYF.

This rearrangement joins TRBV29-1 to TRBJ2-1, with D possibly TRBD2 on 5 matching bases. CDR1 and CDR2 from the germline V gene are SQVTM and ANQGSEA. The CDR3 is 12 amino acids. Trimming took 8 bases from V and 8 from J, leaving 16 bases between them. DNA for the CDR3: TGCAGCTTACGCGGCCTGGGAGATGAGCAGTTCTTC. This codes for CSLRGLGDEQFF.

Sample share makes this clonotype medium-sized. This chain links TRBV7-2 with TRBJ2-5, with D unclear. The CDR3 is 15 residues long. Trimming took 1 base from V and 1 from J, leaving 10 bases between them. Germline V gene sequence: CDR1 SGHTA, CDR2 FQGNSA. As DNA, the CDR3 is TGTGCCAGCAGCTTAGGCGGCGCATTCCAAGAGACCCAGTACTTC. The encoded protein is CASSLGGAFQETQYF.

The chain recombines TRBV6-5 with TRBJ1-2; 12 nucleotides match TRBD1. The ends lost 8 bases at V and 8 bases at J; junction bases unmatched: 9. CDR3 length: 14 residues. Per germline, CDR1 MNHEY and CDR2 SVGAGI. The CDR3 coding sequence is TGTGCCAGCGCCGTCGGGACAGGGGGCGGGGGCTACACCTTC. Its protein is CASAVGTGGGGYTF.

The chain uses TRBV6-1 and TRBJ1-2; D perhaps matches TRBD1 (5 bases). Germline V CDR1 and CDR2: MNHNS, SASEGT. Trimming took 8 bases from V and 0 from J, leaving 10 bases between them. The CDR3 covers 13 residues. CDR3 nucleotides: TGTGCCAGCGCGGACATAACTAACTATGGCTACACCTTC. It encodes CASADITNYGYTF.

In its sample, this clonotype is medium-sized. The chain carries TRBV12-3 or TRBV12-4 and TRBJ2-7; 8 bases map to TRBD2. J was trimmed by 4 bases and V by 6 bases; bases with no gene match: 8. CDR3 length: 14 amino acids. DNA for the CDR3: TGTGCCAGCAGGCGAGGACTAGCTGGTTACGAGCAGTACTTC. Residues: CASRRGLAGYEQYF.

In this sample, this clonotype is medium-sized. The CDR3 sequence is CSARGPDSHRGQYF. Here the CDR3 DNA reads TGCAGTGCTAGAGGACCGGACTCCCACCGGGGGCAGTACTTC. The genes are TRBV20-1 and TRBJ2-7; TRBD2 is a possible D gene (5 bases). Trimming took off 1 base at V and 9 bases at J, with 19 bases between the two ends. The CDR3 contains 14 residues. The germline CDR1 and CDR2 sequences are DFQATT and SNEGSKA (reference sequence).

This clonotype is labeled large (0.1 to 1%). The genes are TRBV29-1 and TRBJ2-7, with D hard to call. This CDR3 spans 12 amino acids. CDR1 SQVTM and CDR2 ANQGSEA come from the germline V gene. V gave up 4 bases and J gave up 0 bases, with 7 bases separating them. The CDR3 reads CSVGQSSYEQYF. CDR3 sequence (DNA): TGCAGCGTTGGTCAGAGCTCCTACGAGCAGTACTTC.

Note on this clonotype: Since a much larger clone is just one base distant, this may be a read error. The chain links TRBV5-5 to TRBJ2-7; D uncertain. Per the germline V gene, CDR1 is SGHKS and CDR2 is YYEKEE (reference sequence). Between the trimmed V and J ends, which lost 5 bases and 2 bases, there was a span of 8 bases. CDR3 size: 12 residues. This CDR3 reads CASREGTYEQYF. The CDR3 bases are TGTGCCAGCAGAGAAGGGACCTACGAGCAGTACTTC.

This clonotype has just a few counts. V and J are TRBV9 and TRBJ2-3; D ambiguous. CDR3 size: 14 residues. Germline assignment: CDR1 SGDLS and CDR2 YYNGEE. Trimming took 4 bases from V and 5 from J, leaving 14 bases between them. The CDR3 spells CASSPPSPGDTQYF. The DNA for the CDR3 is TGTGCCAGCAGCCCCCCCTCTCCGGGAGATACGCAGTATTTT.

This clonotype was detected only a few times. This chain uses TRBV28 with TRBJ1-3; tentatively, D is TRBD1 (5 bases). The CDR3 totals 16 residues. The germline V gene encodes CDR1 MDHEN and CDR2 SYDVKM. Trimming pared 6 bases from V and 4 bases from J, leaving 19 bases between. CDR3 sequence reads: CASRLGDPGRGNTIYF. CDR3 DNA: TGTGCCAGCAGATTGGGGGACCCCGGGAGGGGAAACACCATATATTTT.

This clonotype is labeled medium-sized. The V gene is TRBV12-3 or TRBV12-4, the J gene TRBJ2-2; 8 bases align to TRBD2. The CDR3 extends over 16 amino acids. Germline trimming cut 6 bases from V and 6 bases from J; bases unmatched to any gene: 12. The CDR3 region has the DNA TGTGCCAGCAGCTTGCCAGCCGGGAGGGACCCCGGGGAGCTGTTTTTT. Its translation: CASSLPAGRDPGELFF.

V is TRBV6-5 and J is TRBJ2-1, with 9 bases that match TRBD1. V dropped 0 bases and J dropped 6; count of bases not matched to a gene: 6. The CDR3 is 16 residues long. CDR1 is MNHEY and CDR2 is SVGAGI in the germline V gene. In DNA form, the CDR3 reads TGTGCCAGCAGTTACTCGTCCGGGACAGGGACCAATGAGCAGTTCTTC. It codes for CASSYSSGTGTNEQFF.

This sequence joins TRBV11-2 and TRBJ1-2, with D tentatively TRBD1 (5 bases). Germline V gene sequence: CDR1 SGHAT, CDR2 FQNNGV. The CDR3 has 15 amino acids. The V end was cut by 1 base, the J end by 8 bases, with 17 bases between. CDR3 nucleotides: TGTGCCAGCAGCTTAGGTGGACATAGCGGAAGCGGCTACACCTTC. Its translation: CASSLGGHSGSGYTF.

By share, this clonotype ranks as medium-sized. The rearrangement joins TRBV19 to TRBJ1-2, with D unresolved. Per germline, CDR1 LNHDA and CDR2 SQIVND (reference sequence). There are 13 residues in the CDR3. Trimming cost V 6 bases and J 8 bases, with 16 bases left between them. The CDR3 nucleotides read TGTGCCAGTAGCCCGGCCCGGGGTAGCGGCTACACCTTC. Protein: CASSPARGSGYTF.

This clonotype counts as medium-sized. CDR3 sequence reads: CSAARDIYSGANVLTF. DNA of the CDR3: TGCAGCGCCGCGCGGGACATCTACTCTGGGGCCAACGTCCTGACTTTC. The chain joins TRBV29-1 to TRBJ2-6, with D perhaps given as TRBD1 or TRBD2 (6 bases each). The CDR3 contains 16 residues. The V and J ends lost 7 bases and 0 bases respectively, with 16 bases between them. Germline assignment: CDR1 SQVTM and CDR2 ANQGSEA.

By share, this clonotype ranks as medium-sized (0.01 to 0.1%). The V gene is TRBV29-1, the J gene TRBJ1-1, with D maybe TRBD1 (6 bases). V lost 7 bases and J lost 0, with 12 bases in between. Germline CDR1 reads SQVTM; CDR2 reads ANQGSEA. The CDR3 loop spans 13 amino acids. In nucleotides, the CDR3 is TGCAGCGCCCTGGGACAACTGAACACTGAAGCTTTCTTT. It is translated as CSALGQLNTEAFF. The full variable domain, its missing parts supplied by reference TRBV29-1 and TRBJ1-1, is SAVISQKPSRDICQRGTSLTIQCQVDSQVTMMFWYRQQPGQSLTLIATANQGSEATYESGFVIDKFPISRPNLTFSTLTVSNMSPEDSSIYLCSALGQLNTEAFFGQGTRLTVV.

This clonotype appeared a few times. The chain uses TRBV14 and TRBJ2-7; D is uncertain. With 0 bases removed from V and 6 bases from J, the gap between germline ends came to 9 bases. This CDR3 region has 13 residues. CDR1 and CDR2 from the germline V gene are SGHDN and FVKESK. This chain's CDR3 is CASSQDSRSEQYF. DNA of the CDR3: TGTGCCAGCAGCCAAGACTCCAGATCCGAGCAGTACTTC.

Within the sample, this clonotype is medium-sized. V usage is TRBV7-2 and J usage is TRBJ1-5; D unclear. CDR3 length: 13 residues. V lost 4 bases and J 3 bases, leaving 7 bases between the germline ends. Germline V gene sequence: CDR1 SGHTA, CDR2 FQGNSA. CDR3: CASSSGLNQPQHF. Written as DNA, the CDR3 is TGTGCCAGCAGCTCCGGGCTCAATCAGCCCCAGCATTTT.

This clonotype is judged medium-sized. The V call is TRBV5-5, the J call TRBJ1-2; no reliable D call. The V end was cut by 4 bases, the J end by 7 bases, with 20 bases between. The length of the CDR3 is 15 residues. CDR1 SGHKS and CDR2 YYEKEE come from the germline V gene (reference sequence). CDR3 residues: CASSQYGLPEGGYTF. CDR3 sequence (DNA): TGTGCCAGCAGCCAATACGGACTCCCAGAGGGTGGCTACACCTTC.

In its sample, this clonotype ranks as large. V usage is TRBV30 and J usage is TRBJ1-1; D is possibly TRBD1 (5 bases). The V end was cut by 5 bases, the J end by 4 bases, with 11 bases between. This CDR3 is 12 amino acids long. The germline V gene has CDR1 GTSNPN and CDR2 SVGIG (reference sequence). This CDR3 reads CAWGNTGTEAFF. DNA of the CDR3: TGTGCCTGGGGGAATACAGGCACTGAAGCTTTCTTT.

This chain links TRBV20-1 with TRBJ1-6; 11 nucleotides agree with TRBD1. Unmatched junction bases numbered 6, after V lost 1 base and J lost 1 base. CDR1 and CDR2 from the germline V gene are DFQATT and SNEGSKA (reference sequence). The CDR3 consists of 18 residues. The CDR3 region has the DNA TGCAGTGCTAGAGGTCCGGGACAGGGGGTTTCCTATAATTCACCCCTCCACTTT. This encodes CSARGPGQGVSYNSPLHF.

By sample share, this clonotype is medium-sized. This chain's CDR3 is CASSLGLLAPTDTQYF. CDR3 nucleotides: TGTGCCAGCAGCTTAGGGTTATTAGCGCCGACAGATACGCAGTATTTT. This sequence joins TRBV7-6 and TRBJ2-3; D possibly corresponds to TRBD2 (5 bases). Trimming pared 1 base from V and 3 bases from J, leaving 14 bases between. CDR1 SGHVS and CDR2 FNYEAQ come from the germline V gene. CDR3 length: 16 residues. The full variable domain, its missing parts supplied by reference TRBV7-6 and TRBJ2-3, is GAGVSQSPRYKVTKRGQDVALRCDPISGHVSLYWYRQALGQGPEFLTYFNYEAQQDKSGLPNDRFSAERPEGSISTLTIQRTEQRDSAMYRCASSLGLLAPTDTQYFGPGTRLTVL.

The chain recombines TRBV14 with TRBJ2-7; weak D call: TRBD1 (5 bases). The CDR3 contains 13 residues. V was clipped by 0 bases and J by 3 bases, with 6 bases between them. Looked up from germline, CDR1 is SGHDN and CDR2 is FVKESK. The CDR3 coding sequence is TGTGCCAGCAGCCAAGATAGGGGCTACGAGCAGTACTTC. Translated: CASSQDRGYEQYF.